The clone carrying this TCR beta chain has more than one count but fewer than ten. TCRdb independently ran MiXCR on the RT-PCR reads; one entry per CDR3 protein. This table holds about 150,000 distinct CDR3 sequences, 30% to 45% found once. The data stem from a study of patients and donors after allogeneic stem cell transplantation. The sequenced sample was blood, either unsorted or a sorted T cell fraction (not recorded which). This TCR derives from a human donor who was either an allogeneic HSCT recipient or a stem cell or donor lymphocyte infusion donor (not recorded which). It is not recorded whose cells these are; they may come from a transplant donor.

CDR3 protein: CASSLDGEADTQYF. For the CDR3, the DNA is TGCGCCAGCAGCTTGGACGGGGAAGCAGATACGCAGTATTTT. The J gene is TRBJ2-3, the V gene TRBV5-1; tentatively, D is TRBD2 (5 bases). The CDR3 is made up of 14 amino acids. The germline V gene encodes CDR1 SGHRS and CDR2 YFSETQ. The germline V and J ends were trimmed by 0 bases and 4 bases, with 9 bases remaining between them.